One sample yielded the 5 T cell receptor beta chains listed below, sequenced in a study of T cells in women clearing cervical HPV infection. Produced via immunoSEQ multiplex PCR; TCRdb's table is partial and in-frame only. The specimen's table records tens of thousands of clones. The material sequenced was blood buffy coat. The receptors stem from a woman aged 18 to 75 with a cervical HPV16 infection that either progressed to CIN3+ or cleared (not recorded which).

Comment on this clone: Coverage ceases 3 residues before the CDR3 finishes, and the germline J gene fills in the end. The J gene is TRBJ1-2, the V gene TRBV7-2; D is possibly TRBD1 (6 bases). Germline assignment: CDR1 SGHTA and CDR2 FQGNSA. This CDR3 is built from 12 residues. CDR3 DNA (partial): TGTGCCAGCAGCTCCAGGGGAGTCGAC. Its translation: CASSSRGVD. The entire CDR3 protein is CASSSRGVDYTF.

Points on this clone: The read terminates 3 residues before the CDR3 end, so the remaining end is supplied by the germline J gene. The gene calls are TRBV7-6 and TRBJ1-2, with D perhaps matching TRBD1 (5 bases). Germline V lookup: CDR1 SGHVS, CDR2 FNYEAQ. The CDR3 extends over 16 amino acids. The covered CDR3 bases are TGTGCCAGCAGCTTACTGAGCGGGGGACCAACCTACGAC. It translates to CASSLLSGGPTYD. From start to end, the CDR3 is CASSLLSGGPTYDYTF.

Concerning this clone: The sequence runs out 3 residues before the end of the CDR3; the remainder is reconstructed from the germline J gene. V is TRBV5-1 and J is TRBJ1-3; D may be TRBD1 (5 bases). Germline V gene data show CDR1 as SGHRS and CDR2 as YFSETQ. CDR3 length: 15 residues. Trimming shortened V by 4 bases and J by 0 bases, and 11 bases separated the two germline ends. The sequenced part of the CDR3 DNA is TGCGCCAGCAGCCCTCAGGGCCTCTCTGGAAACACC. As protein: CASSPQGLSGNT. The complete CDR3 protein is CASSPQGLSGNTIYF.

Concerning this clone: The read gets to within 3 residues of the CDR3 end, and the germline J gene fills in the rest. The chain recombines TRBV20-1 with TRBJ2-3; 7 bases line up with TRBD1. Germline CDR1 reads DFQATT; CDR2 reads SNEGSKA (reference sequence). CDR3 length: 15 amino acids. V was clipped by 1 base and J by 1 base; unmatched bases: 5. The CDR3 spells CSARGTGEGTDTQYF. The part of the CDR3 DNA that was read is TGCAGTGCTAGAGGCACAGGGGAAGGCACAGATACG.

Remarks on this clone: With the read ending 3 residues before the CDR3 end, the germline J gene is used to fill in that end. This chain uses TRBV6-2 or TRBV6-3 with TRBJ2-7, with D possibly being TRBD2 (5 bases). CDR1 and CDR2 (germline): MNHEY, SVGEGT. The CDR3 is 13 residues long. V lost 4 bases to trimming and J lost 3 bases, with 10 bases between them. CDR3 loop: CASSLNGLYEQYF. Partial CDR3 DNA: TGTGCCAGCAGTTTAAACGGACTCTACGAG.